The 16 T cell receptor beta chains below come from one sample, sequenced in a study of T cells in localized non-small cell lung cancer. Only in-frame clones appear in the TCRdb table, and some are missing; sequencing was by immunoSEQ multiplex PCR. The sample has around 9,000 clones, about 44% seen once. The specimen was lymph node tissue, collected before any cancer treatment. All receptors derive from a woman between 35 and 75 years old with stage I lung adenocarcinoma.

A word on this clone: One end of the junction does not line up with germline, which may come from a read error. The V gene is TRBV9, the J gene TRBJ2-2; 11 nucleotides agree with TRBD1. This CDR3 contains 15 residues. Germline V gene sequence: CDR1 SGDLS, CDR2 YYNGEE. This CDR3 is CASKPGQGDTGELFF. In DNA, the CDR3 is TGTGCCAGCAAACCGGGACAGGGGGACACCGGGGAACTGTTTTTT.

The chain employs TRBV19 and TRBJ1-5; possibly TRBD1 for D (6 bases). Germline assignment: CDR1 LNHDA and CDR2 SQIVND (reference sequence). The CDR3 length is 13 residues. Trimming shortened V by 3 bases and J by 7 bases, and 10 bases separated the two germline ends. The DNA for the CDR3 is TGTGCCAGTAGTATCCAGGGGACCCAGCCCCAGCATTTT. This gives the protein CASSIQGTQPQHF. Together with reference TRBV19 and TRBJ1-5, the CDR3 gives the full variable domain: DGGITQSPKYLFRKEGQNVTLSCEQNLNHDAMYWYRQDPGQGLRLIYYSQIVNDFQKGDIAEGYSVSREKKESFPLTVTSAQKNPTAFYLCASSIQGTQPQHFGDGTRLSIL.

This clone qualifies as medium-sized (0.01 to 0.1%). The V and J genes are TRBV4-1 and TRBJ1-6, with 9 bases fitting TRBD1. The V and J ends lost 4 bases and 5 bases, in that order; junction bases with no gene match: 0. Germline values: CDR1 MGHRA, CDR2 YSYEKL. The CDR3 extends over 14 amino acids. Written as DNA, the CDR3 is TGCGCCAGCAGCCGGGACAGGGATAATTCACCCCTCCACTTT. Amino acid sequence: CASSRDRDNSPLHF.

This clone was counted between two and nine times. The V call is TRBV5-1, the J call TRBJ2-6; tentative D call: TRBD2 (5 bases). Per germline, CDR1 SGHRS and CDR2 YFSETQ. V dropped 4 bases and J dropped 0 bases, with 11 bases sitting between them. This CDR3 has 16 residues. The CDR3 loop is CASSQDRDSGANVLTF. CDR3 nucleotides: TGCGCCAGCAGCCAAGATCGGGACTCTGGGGCCAACGTCCTGACTTTC. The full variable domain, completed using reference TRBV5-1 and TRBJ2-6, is KAGVTQTPRYLIKTRGQQVTLSCSPISGHRSVSWYQQTPGQGLQFLFEYFSETQRNKGNFPGRFSGRQFSNSRSEMNVSTLELGDSALYLCASSQDRDSGANVLTFGAGSRLTVL.

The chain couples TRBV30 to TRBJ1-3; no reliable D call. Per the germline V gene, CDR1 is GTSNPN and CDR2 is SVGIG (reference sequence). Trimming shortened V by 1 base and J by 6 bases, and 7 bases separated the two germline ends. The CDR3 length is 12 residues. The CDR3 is CAWSGLENTIYF. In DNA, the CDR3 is TGTGCCTGGAGTGGTCTCGAAAACACCATATATTTT.

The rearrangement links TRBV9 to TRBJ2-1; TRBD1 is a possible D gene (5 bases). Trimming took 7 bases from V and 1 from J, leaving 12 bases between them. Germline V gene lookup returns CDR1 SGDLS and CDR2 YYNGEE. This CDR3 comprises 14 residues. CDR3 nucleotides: TGTGCCAGCGAACCGGACAATTCCTACAATGAGCAGTTCTTC. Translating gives CASEPDNSYNEQFF.

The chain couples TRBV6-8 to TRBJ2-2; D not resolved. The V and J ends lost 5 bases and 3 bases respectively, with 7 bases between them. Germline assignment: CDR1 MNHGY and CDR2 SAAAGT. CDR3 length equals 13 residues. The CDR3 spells CASSAGYTGELFF. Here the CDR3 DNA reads TGTGCCAGCAGTGCAGGTTACACCGGGGAGCTGTTTTTT.

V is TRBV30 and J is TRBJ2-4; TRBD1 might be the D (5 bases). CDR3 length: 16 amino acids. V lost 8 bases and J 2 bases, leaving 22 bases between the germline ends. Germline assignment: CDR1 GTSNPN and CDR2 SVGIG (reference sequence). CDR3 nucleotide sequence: TGTGCCCTCACCGACGGAAAGGGGATGTCCAAAAACATTCAGTACTTC. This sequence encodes CALTDGKGMSKNIQYF.

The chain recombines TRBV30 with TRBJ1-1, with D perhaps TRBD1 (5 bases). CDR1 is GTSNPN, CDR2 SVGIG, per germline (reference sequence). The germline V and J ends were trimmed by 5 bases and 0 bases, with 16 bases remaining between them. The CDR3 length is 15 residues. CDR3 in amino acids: CAWAARAGLNTEAFF. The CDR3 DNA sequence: TGTGCCTGGGCGGCGAGGGCAGGGCTGAACACTGAAGCTTTCTTT.

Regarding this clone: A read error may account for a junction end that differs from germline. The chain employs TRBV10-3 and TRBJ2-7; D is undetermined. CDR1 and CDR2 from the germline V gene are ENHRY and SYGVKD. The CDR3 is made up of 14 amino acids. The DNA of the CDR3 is TGTGTCATCAGTGAGTCGCCACATTCCTACGAGCAGTACTTC. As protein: CVISESPHSYEQYF.

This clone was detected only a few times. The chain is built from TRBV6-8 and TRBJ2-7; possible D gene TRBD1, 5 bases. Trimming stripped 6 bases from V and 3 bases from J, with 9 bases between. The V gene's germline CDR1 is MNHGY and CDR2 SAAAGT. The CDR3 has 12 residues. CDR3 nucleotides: TGTGCCAGCAGGCACCAGGGCTACGAGCAGTACTTC. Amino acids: CASRHQGYEQYF.

CDR3 sequence (DNA): TGTGCCAGTAATCGACAGGGCCAGATGAACACTGAAGCTTTCTTT. This codes for CASNRQGQMNTEAFF. This rearrangement joins TRBV19 to TRBJ1-1; TRBD1 matches 7 bases. From germline, CDR1 is LNHDA and CDR2 SQIVND (reference sequence). The CDR3 is 15 residues long. After removal of 7 bases from V and 0 bases from J, the junction contained 8 bases not matched to a gene.

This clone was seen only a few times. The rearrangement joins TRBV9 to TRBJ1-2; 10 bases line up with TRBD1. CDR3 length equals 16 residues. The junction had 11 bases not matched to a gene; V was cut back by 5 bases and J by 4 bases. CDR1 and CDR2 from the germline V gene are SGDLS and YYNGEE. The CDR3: CASSSRQGAFSYGYTF. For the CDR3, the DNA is TGTGCCAGCAGTTCGAGACAGGGGGCCTTTAGCTATGGCTACACCTTC.

The CDR3 protein is CASSLVGANTGELFF. CDR3 coding DNA: TGTGCCAGCAGCTTGGTGGGAGCGAACACCGGGGAGCTGTTTTTT. V is TRBV11-3 and J is TRBJ2-2, with a tentative D call TRBD2 (5 bases). This CDR3 has 15 amino acids. Trimming left V 3 bases short and J 0 bases short, with 8 bases between. CDR1 SGHNT and CDR2 YENEEA come from the germline V gene.

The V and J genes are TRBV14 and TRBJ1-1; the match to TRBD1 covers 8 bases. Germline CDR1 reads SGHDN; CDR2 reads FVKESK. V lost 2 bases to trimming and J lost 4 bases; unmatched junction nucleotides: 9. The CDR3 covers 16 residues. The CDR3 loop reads CASSQRGTGWGTEAFF. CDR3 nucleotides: TGTGCCAGCAGCCAAAGAGGGACAGGTTGGGGCACTGAAGCTTTCTTT.

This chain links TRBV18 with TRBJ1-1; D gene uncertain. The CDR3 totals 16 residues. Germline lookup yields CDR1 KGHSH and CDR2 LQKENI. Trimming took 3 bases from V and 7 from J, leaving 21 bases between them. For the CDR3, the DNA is TGTGCCAGCTCACCCGAAGCTGGAGGGCGGGTTGGTGAAGCTTTCTTT. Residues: CASSPEAGGRVGEAFF.